Given below is one TCR beta chain in context. The sample originates from a study of T cell changes during pregnancy in multiple sclerosis. Here immunoSEQ multiplex PCR was the method, and the copy in TCRdb shows in-frame clones only, minus some. The sample lists roughly 89,000 clones, 94% occurring once. The CDR3 sequence is 18 residues long. Trimming shortened V by 1 base and J by 0 bases, and 17 bases separated the two germline ends. CDR1 and CDR2 from the germline V gene are SGHTA and FQGNSA. This sequence was found in a female donor with multiple sclerosis, enrolled in a pregnancy study. This chain joins TRBV7-2 and TRBJ2-3; D is perhaps TRBD1 (5 bases). The source was peripheral blood, collected in the third trimester of pregnancy. The CDR3 bases are TGTGCCAGCAGCTTAGTCCCAGGGCAGGCTACTAGCACAGATACGCAGTATTTT. Translating gives CASSLVPGQATSTDTQYF.